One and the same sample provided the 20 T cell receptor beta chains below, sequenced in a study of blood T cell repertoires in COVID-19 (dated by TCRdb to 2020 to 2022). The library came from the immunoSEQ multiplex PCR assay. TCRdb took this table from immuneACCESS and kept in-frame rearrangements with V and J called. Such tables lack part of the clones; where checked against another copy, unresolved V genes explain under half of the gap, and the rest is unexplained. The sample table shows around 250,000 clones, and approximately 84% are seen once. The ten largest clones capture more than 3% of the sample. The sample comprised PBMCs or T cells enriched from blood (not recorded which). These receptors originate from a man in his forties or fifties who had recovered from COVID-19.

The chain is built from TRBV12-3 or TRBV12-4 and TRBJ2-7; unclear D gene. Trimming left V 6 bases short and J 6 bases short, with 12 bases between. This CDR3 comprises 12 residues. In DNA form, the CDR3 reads TGTGCCAGCAGCCCCTCCCTCCTCGAGCAGTACTTC. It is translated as CASSPSLLEQYF.

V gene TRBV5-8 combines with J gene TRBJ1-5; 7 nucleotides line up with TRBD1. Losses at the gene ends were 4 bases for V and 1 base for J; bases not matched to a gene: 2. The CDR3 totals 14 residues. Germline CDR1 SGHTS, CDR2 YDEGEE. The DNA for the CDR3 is TGTGCCAGCAGCGGGGGACAGAGCAATCAGCCCCAGCATTTT. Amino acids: CASSGGQSNQPQHF.

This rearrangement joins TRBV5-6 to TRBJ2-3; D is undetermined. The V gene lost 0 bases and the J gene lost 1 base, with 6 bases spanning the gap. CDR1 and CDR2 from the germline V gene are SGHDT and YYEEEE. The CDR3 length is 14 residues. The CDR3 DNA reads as TGTGCCAGCAGCTTGGGGGCTCGCACAGATACGCAGTATTTT. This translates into CASSLGARTDTQYF. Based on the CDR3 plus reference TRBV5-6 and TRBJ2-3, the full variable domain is DAGVTQSPTHLIKTRGQQVTLRCSPKSGHDTVSWYQQALGQGPQFIFQYYEEEERQRGNFPDRFSGHQFPNYSSELNVNALLLGDSALYLCASSLGARTDTQYFGPGTRLTVL.

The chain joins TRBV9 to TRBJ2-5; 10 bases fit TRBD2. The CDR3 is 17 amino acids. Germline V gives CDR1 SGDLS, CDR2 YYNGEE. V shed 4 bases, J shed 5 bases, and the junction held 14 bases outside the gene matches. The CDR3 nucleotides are TGTGCCAGCAGCATACCAAAGCGGGGGGGCCTGTTGGAGACCCAGTACTTC. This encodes CASSIPKRGGLLETQYF. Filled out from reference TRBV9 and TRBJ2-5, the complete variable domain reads DSGVTQTPKHLITATGQRVTLRCSPRSGDLSVYWYQQSLDQGLQFLIQYYNGEERAKGNILERFSAQQFPDLHSELNLSSLELGDSALYFCASSIPKRGGLLETQYFGPGTRLLVL.

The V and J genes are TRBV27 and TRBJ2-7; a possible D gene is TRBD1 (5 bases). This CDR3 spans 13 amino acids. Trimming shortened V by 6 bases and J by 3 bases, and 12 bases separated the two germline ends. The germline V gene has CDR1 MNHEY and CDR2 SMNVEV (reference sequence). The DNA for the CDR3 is TGTGCCAGCAGCCAAAATAGGGGCTACGAGCAGTACTTC. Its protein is CASSQNRGYEQYF.

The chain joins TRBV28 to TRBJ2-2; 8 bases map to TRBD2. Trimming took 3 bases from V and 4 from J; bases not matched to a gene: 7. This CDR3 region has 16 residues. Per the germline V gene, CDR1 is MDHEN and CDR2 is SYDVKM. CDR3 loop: CASSLLAGWSTGELFF. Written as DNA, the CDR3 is TGTGCCAGCAGTTTGTTAGCGGGGTGGAGCACCGGGGAGCTGTTTTTT.

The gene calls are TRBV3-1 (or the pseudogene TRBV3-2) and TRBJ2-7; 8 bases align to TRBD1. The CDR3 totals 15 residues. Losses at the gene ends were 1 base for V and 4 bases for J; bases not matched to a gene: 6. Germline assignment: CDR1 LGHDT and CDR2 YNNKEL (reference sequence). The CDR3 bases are TGTGCCAGCAGCCAAGCGATAACAGGGGGATACGAGCAGTACTTC. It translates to CASSQAITGGYEQYF.

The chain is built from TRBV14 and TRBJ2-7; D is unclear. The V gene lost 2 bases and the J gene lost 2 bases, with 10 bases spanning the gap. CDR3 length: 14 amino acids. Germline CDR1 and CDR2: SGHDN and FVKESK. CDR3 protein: CASSQLESAYEQYF. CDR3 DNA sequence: TGTGCCAGCAGCCAACTCGAATCGGCCTACGAGCAGTACTTC.

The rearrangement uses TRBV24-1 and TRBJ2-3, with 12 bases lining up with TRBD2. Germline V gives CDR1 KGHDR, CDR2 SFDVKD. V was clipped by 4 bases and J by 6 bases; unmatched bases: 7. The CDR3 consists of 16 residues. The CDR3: CATSEASGGAGDTQYF. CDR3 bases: TGTGCCACCAGTGAGGCTAGCGGGGGGGCAGGTGATACGCAGTATTTT.

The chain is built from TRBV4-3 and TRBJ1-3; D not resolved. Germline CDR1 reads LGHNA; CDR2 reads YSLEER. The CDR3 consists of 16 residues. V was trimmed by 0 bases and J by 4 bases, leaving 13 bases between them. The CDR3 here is CASSQDGGLAGNTIYF. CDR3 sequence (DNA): TGCGCCAGCAGCCAAGATGGTGGTTTGGCCGGAAACACCATATATTTT.

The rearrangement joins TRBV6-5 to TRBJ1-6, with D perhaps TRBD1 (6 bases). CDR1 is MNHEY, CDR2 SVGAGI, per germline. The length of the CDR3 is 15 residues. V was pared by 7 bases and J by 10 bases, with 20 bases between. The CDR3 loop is CASTSAGGRESPLHF. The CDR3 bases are TGTGCCAGCACCTCGGCGGGGGGGCGGGAATCACCCCTCCACTTT.

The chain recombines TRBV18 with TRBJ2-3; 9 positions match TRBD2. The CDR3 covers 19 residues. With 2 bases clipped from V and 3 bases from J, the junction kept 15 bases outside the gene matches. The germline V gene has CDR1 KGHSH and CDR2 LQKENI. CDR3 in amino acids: CASSPTAGGHRGATDTQYF. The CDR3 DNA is TGTGCCAGCTCACCAACAGCGGGGGGCCATCGCGGGGCTACAGATACGCAGTATTTT.

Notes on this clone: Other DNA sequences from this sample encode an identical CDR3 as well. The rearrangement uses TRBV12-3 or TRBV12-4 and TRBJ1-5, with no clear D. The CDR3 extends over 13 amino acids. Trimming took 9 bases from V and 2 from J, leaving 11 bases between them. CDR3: CASRGTGNQPQHF. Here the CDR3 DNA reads TGTGCCAGTCGAGGAACCGGCAATCAGCCCCAGCATTTT.

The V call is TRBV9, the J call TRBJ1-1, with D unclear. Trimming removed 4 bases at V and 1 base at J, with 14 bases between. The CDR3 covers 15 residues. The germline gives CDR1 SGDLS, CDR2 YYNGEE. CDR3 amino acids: CASSPLVSPNTEAFF. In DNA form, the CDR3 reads TGTGCCAGCAGCCCCCTCGTTTCCCCGAACACTGAAGCTTTCTTT.

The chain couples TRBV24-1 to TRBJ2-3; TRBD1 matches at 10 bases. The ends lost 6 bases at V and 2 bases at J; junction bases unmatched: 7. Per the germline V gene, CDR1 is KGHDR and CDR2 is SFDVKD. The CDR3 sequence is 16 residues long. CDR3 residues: CATSSRDRGYTDTQYF. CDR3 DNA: TGTGCCACCAGTTCCCGGGACAGGGGATACACAGATACGCAGTATTTT.

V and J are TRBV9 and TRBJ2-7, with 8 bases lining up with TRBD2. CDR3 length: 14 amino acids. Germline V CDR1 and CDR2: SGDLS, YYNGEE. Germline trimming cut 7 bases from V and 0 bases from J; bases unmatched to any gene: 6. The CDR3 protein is CASARSGSSYEQYF. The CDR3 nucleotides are TGTGCCAGCGCGAGGAGCGGGAGCTCCTACGAGCAGTACTTC. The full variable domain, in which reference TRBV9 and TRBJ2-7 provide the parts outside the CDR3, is DSGVTQTPKHLITATGQRVTLRCSPRSGDLSVYWYQQSLDQGLQFLIQYYNGEERAKGNILERFSAQQFPDLHSELNLSSLELGDSALYFCASARSGSSYEQYFGPGTRLTVT.

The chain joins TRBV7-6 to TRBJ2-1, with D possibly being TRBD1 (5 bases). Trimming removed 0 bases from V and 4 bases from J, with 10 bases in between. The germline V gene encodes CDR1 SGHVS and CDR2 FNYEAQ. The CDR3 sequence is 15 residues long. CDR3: CASSLARAGYNEQFF. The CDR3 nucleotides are TGTGCCAGCAGCTTAGCCAGGGCAGGGTACAATGAGCAGTTCTTC.

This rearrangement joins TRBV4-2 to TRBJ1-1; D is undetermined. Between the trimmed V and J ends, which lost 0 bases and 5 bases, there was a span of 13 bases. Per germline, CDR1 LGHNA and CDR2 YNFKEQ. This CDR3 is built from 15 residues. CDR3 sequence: CASSQEGRVRTEAFF. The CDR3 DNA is TGTGCCAGCAGCCAAGAAGGGCGGGTGAGGACTGAAGCTTTCTTT.

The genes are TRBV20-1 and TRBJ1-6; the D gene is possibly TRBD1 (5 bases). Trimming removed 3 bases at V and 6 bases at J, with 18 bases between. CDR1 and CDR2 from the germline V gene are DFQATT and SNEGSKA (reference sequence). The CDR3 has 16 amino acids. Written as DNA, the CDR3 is TGCAGTGCTAGTCCCCGCCAGGGCCCTTTTAATTCACCCCTCCACTTT. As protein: CSASPRQGPFNSPLHF.

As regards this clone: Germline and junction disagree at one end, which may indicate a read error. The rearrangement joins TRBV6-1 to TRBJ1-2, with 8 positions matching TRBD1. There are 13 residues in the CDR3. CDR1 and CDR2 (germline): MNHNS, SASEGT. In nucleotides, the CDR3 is TGTGCCAGCAGTGAAGCGGAGTCCAGGGGGCTCGGTTTC. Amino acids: CASSEAESRGLGF.